This T cell receptor (beta chain) was recorded in a study of blood T cells in healthy people across ages. Study conclusions and caveats: The fall in TCR beta diversity per million T cells was roughly linear with age.

A word on this clonotype: Its antigen is as yet unknown. The junction and the germline gene differ at one end; a read error may be behind it.

Germline V gives CDR1 MNHEY, CDR2 SVGAGI. The CDR3 consists of 13 residues. Sample-barcoded 5' priming and a J-beta primer mix drove a second PCR of roughly 7 to 11 cycles. TCRdb ran MiXCR on the 5' RACE reads and lists one entry per CDR3 protein. The top ten clones hold approximately 4% of a sample with some 1,500,000 distinct CDR3 sequences, roughly 43% of them seen once. The specimen was blood. The gene calls are TRBV6-5 and TRBJ1-2; D uncertain. The receptor was isolated from a woman aged 18-30 years in good health. For the CDR3, the DNA is TGTGCCGGCAGTTACTCGGTGGTCTATGGCTACACCTTC. Protein: CAGSYSVVYGYTF.